The 29 T cell receptor beta chains given below trace back to one sample, sequenced in a study of T cells after posttransplantation cyclophosphamide. Profiled with immunoSEQ multiplex PCR; TCRdb holds only in-frame clones, not every one. This sample has about 6,700 clones, with 70% to 85% found just once. Busulfan-fludarabine conditioning, marrow transplant, and cyclophosphamide on days +3 and +4 were administered. The sample here was PBMCs, taken after allogeneic stem cell transplant with posttransplant cyclophosphamide. These receptor sequences come from a female patient in her fifties who received an allogeneic stem cell transplant from a related donor, was CMV-positive, and had no GVHD. These T cells may partly come from the graft donor.

The chain joins TRBV5-1 to TRBJ2-3; 14 bases agree with TRBD2. V dropped 4 bases and J dropped 0; count of bases not matched to a gene: 7. Per germline, CDR1 SGHRS and CDR2 YFSETQ. This CDR3 spans 18 amino acids. CDR3 nucleotide sequence: TGCGCCAGCAGCCTGACTAGCGGGGGGGGTTCTAGCACAGATACGCAGTATTTT. Protein product: CASSLTSGGGSSTDTQYF.

This clone was counted a single time. The CDR3, as DNA: TGTGCCAGCAGTGACTCGCAACAGGGGGTGAACGGGGAGCTGTTTTTT. This sequence encodes CASSDSQQGVNGELFF. The rearrangement joins TRBV6-4 to TRBJ2-2; 8 bases fit TRBD1. V was pared by 0 bases and J by 7 bases, with 7 bases of the junction left unmatched. Germline loops: CDR1 MRHNA, CDR2 SNTAGT. This CDR3 is 16 amino acids long.

This rearrangement joins TRBV18 to TRBJ2-2, with TRBD1 identical over 8 bases. CDR1 and CDR2 from the germline V gene are KGHSH and LQKENI. V shed 11 bases, J shed 6 bases, and the junction held 11 bases outside the gene matches. CDR3 length: 14 residues. CDR3 bases: TGTGCCGGGACCCGGACAGGGATCGCCGGGGAGCTGTTTTTT. It codes for CAGTRTGIAGELFF.

The rearrangement joins TRBV4-2 to TRBJ1-2, with D uncertain. Germline CDR1 reads LGHNA; CDR2 reads YNFKEQ. V lost 0 bases, J lost 4 bases, and 12 bases lay in between. This CDR3 has 15 residues. CDR3 loop: CASSQDPRQLYGYTF. CDR3 coding DNA: TGTGCCAGCAGCCAAGATCCCCGACAACTCTATGGCTACACCTTC.

Worth noting for this clone: This specimen includes other DNA sequences encoding the same CDR3. The J gene is TRBJ1-6, the V gene TRBV9, with D unclear. The CDR3 spans 18 residues. Germline CDR1 and CDR2: SGDLS and YYNGEE. Trimming took off 4 bases at V and 0 bases at J, with 17 bases between the two ends. As DNA, the CDR3 is TGTGCCAGCAGCACTAACCCCAGAGGTCCCTCCTATAATTCACCCCTCCACTTT. It is translated as CASSTNPRGPSYNSPLHF.

This clone was picked up one time. The V call is TRBV5-1, the J call TRBJ2-7; D is ambiguous. Germline lookup yields CDR1 SGHRS and CDR2 YFSETQ. The CDR3 has 13 amino acids. Trimming left V 0 bases short and J 5 bases short, with 9 bases between. The CDR3 sequence is CASSLERVDEQYF. The CDR3 region has the DNA TGCGCCAGCAGCTTGGAACGAGTGGACGAGCAGTACTTC.

The chain has TRBV5-4 and TRBJ2-4; 7 nucleotides agree with TRBD2. This CDR3 is built from 15 residues. V trimming: 5 bases; J trimming: 2 bases; junction bases outside the gene matches: 7. Germline assignment: CDR1 SGHNT and CDR2 YYREEE (reference sequence). The CDR3 DNA follows: TGTGCCAGCAGTACCCGGGGAGGGCCCAAAAACATTCAGTACTTC. Translation: CASSTRGGPKNIQYF.

The gene calls are TRBV10-1 and TRBJ2-2; a weak D match, TRBD1 (6 bases). CDR1 is WNHNN, CDR2 SYGVQD, per germline (reference sequence). The CDR3 is 14 residues long. V was shortened by 7 bases and J by 3 bases, with 12 bases between the two germline ends. For the CDR3, the DNA is TGCGCCAGCACCGGGGACATTTACACCGGGGAGCTGTTTTTT. It codes for CASTGDIYTGELFF.

Notes on this clone: One end of the junction fails to match germline, which may point to a read error. This chain uses TRBV7-8 with TRBJ1-5; tentatively, D is TRBD1 (6 bases). This CDR3 has 20 residues. The V gene's germline CDR1 is SGHVS and CDR2 FQNEAQ. The CDR3 nucleotides read TGTGCCGGCAGCTTAGTCGTGGGGACAACGGGGGGGGATGGCAATCAGCCCCAGCATTTT. Protein sequence: CAGSLVVGTTGGDGNQPQHF.

The genes are TRBV5-4 and TRBJ2-7; 7 bases are shared with TRBD1. The CDR3 consists of 15 residues. Germline V gene lookup returns CDR1 SGHNT and CDR2 YYREEE (reference sequence). The ends lost 1 base at V and 4 bases at J; junction bases unmatched: 8. As DNA, the CDR3 is TGTGCCAGCAGCTTGAGAGGGGGCGTTTCGTACGAGCAGTACTTC. As protein: CASSLRGGVSYEQYF.

The table lists this clone with a count of one. V usage is TRBV11-3 and J usage is TRBJ2-1; 10 bases align to TRBD2. Trimming took 5 bases from V and 9 from J; bases not matched to a gene: 10. This CDR3 region has 15 residues. Germline V CDR1 and CDR2: SGHNT, YENEEA. The CDR3 spells CASSPTSGNFGEQFF. The CDR3 region has the DNA TGTGCCAGCAGCCCCACTAGCGGGAATTTCGGTGAGCAGTTCTTC.

The chain uses TRBV10-3 and TRBJ1-2, with TRBD1 matching 10 bases. The germline V gene encodes CDR1 ENHRY and CDR2 SYGVKD. The V gene end was trimmed by 4 bases and the J gene end by 6 bases; junction bases not matched to a gene: 11. The CDR3 is 16 residues long. The CDR3 coding sequence is TGTGCCATCAGTGGGTTGTCGGGGACAGGGGTAAATGGCTACACCTTC. It specifies CAISGLSGTGVNGYTF.

The rearrangement joins TRBV5-1 to TRBJ2-3; D is ambiguous. V lost 0 bases and J lost 2, with 7 bases in between. This CDR3 has 14 residues. CDR1 and CDR2 (germline): SGHRS, YFSETQ. CDR3 residues: CASSLGGATDTQYF. DNA for the CDR3: TGCGCCAGCAGCTTGGGAGGAGCCACAGATACGCAGTATTTT.

The gene calls are TRBV18 and TRBJ2-3, with D perhaps matching TRBD2 (6 bases). The CDR3 runs 14 residues. V was pared by 4 bases and J by 5 bases, with 13 bases between. Germline CDR1 and CDR2: KGHSH and LQKENI. The CDR3 reads CASSLAEIKDTQYF. The CDR3 DNA sequence: TGTGCCAGCTCACTAGCGGAGATCAAAGATACGCAGTATTTT.

J is TRBJ2-7 and V is TRBV6-1; a weak D match, TRBD1 (6 bases). Germline V gives CDR1 MNHNS, CDR2 SASEGT. The CDR3 is 13 residues long. V lost 7 bases, J lost 1 base, and 11 bases lay in between. The CDR3 DNA is TGTGCCAGCAACGTACAGGGTTCCTACGAGCAGTACTTC. Translation: CASNVQGSYEQYF.

The chain employs TRBV11-3 and TRBJ1-1; 8 bases line up with TRBD1. V dropped 5 bases and J dropped 5; count of bases not matched to a gene: 4. This CDR3 has 13 amino acids. CDR1 and CDR2 (germline): SGHNT, YENEEA. The CDR3 region is CASSLQGETEAFF. The CDR3 region has the DNA TGTGCCAGCAGCCTACAGGGGGAGACTGAAGCTTTCTTT.

The chain has TRBV2 and TRBJ2-5; 8 bases align to TRBD1. V dropped 3 bases and J dropped 6; count of bases not matched to a gene: 9. CDR1 and CDR2 from the germline V gene are SNHLY and FYNNEI. CDR3 length: 15 amino acids. The CDR3 spells CASSERAGGDKTQYF. CDR3 nucleotide sequence: TGTGCCAGCAGTGAGCGGGCAGGGGGCGATAAGACCCAGTACTTC.

This clone was recorded once. V gene TRBV5-4 combines with J gene TRBJ1-1, with 7 bases matching TRBD1. Germline values: CDR1 SGHNT, CDR2 YYREEE (reference sequence). The CDR3 covers 16 residues. V lost 4 bases, J lost 2 bases, and 11 bases stayed unmatched. The CDR3 nucleotides are TGTGCCAGCAGCAAACCGCCTGGGACAGCTAACACTGAAGCTTTCTTT. Protein product: CASSKPPGTANTEAFF. The full variable domain, with the rest looked up from reference TRBV5-4 and TRBJ1-1, is ETGVTQSPTHLIKTRGQQVTLRCSSQSGHNTVSWYQQALGQGPQFIFQYYREEENGRGNFPPRFSGLQFPNYSSELNVNALELDDSALYLCASSKPPGTANTEAFFGQGTRLTVV.

The chain joins TRBV25-1 to TRBJ2-3; 8 nucleotides match TRBD2. This CDR3 comprises 17 residues. Germline V CDR1 and CDR2: MGHDK, SYGVNS. Germline trimming cut 2 bases from V and 2 bases from J; bases unmatched to any gene: 9. The CDR3: CASSERGQAGDTDTQYF. The CDR3 region has the DNA TGTGCCAGCAGTGAACGAGGACAAGCGGGGGACACAGATACGCAGTATTTT.

The chain is built from TRBV19 and TRBJ2-3; possibly TRBD1 for D (6 bases). CDR1 LNHDA and CDR2 SQIVND come from the germline V gene (reference sequence). This CDR3 contains 16 residues. Trimming took off 1 base at V and 0 bases at J, with 11 bases between the two ends. The CDR3 nucleotides are TGTGCCAGTAGTATAGTGGGGGCGGAAAGCACAGATACGCAGTATTTT. Translating gives CASSIVGAESTDTQYF.

V gene TRBV28 combines with J gene TRBJ2-3; TRBD2 aligns across 9 bases. CDR3 size: 16 residues. With 4 bases clipped from V and 5 bases from J, the junction kept 10 bases outside the gene matches. Germline CDR1 MDHEN, CDR2 SYDVKM. The CDR3 loop is CASSSILAGGGDTQYF. CDR3 nucleotides: TGTGCCAGCAGTTCTATCTTGGCGGGAGGGGGAGATACGCAGTATTTT. Together with reference TRBV28 and TRBJ2-3, the CDR3 gives the full variable domain: DVKVTQSSRYLVKRTGEKVFLECVQDMDHENMFWYRQDPGLGLRLIYFSYDVKMKEKGDIPEGYSVSREKKERFSLILESASTNQTSMYLCASSSILAGGGDTQYFGPGTRLTVL.

V gene TRBV7-9 combines with J gene TRBJ2-3, with 7 bases that match TRBD1. Germline CDR1 is SEHNR and CDR2 is FQNEAQ (reference sequence). CDR3 length equals 14 residues. After removal of 5 bases from V and 3 bases from J, the junction contained 5 bases not matched to a gene. The CDR3 sequence: CASSASGGTDTQYF. As DNA, the CDR3 is TGTGCCAGCAGCGCTTCAGGGGGAACAGATACGCAGTATTTT.

The chain carries TRBV2 and TRBJ2-1, with 9 nucleotides matching TRBD2. Germline V CDR1 and CDR2: SNHLY, FYNNEI. This CDR3 comprises 14 residues. The V segment lost 5 bases and the J segment 6 bases; nucleotides outside the gene matches: 5. The CDR3 nucleotides are TGTGCCAGCAGTTCCGGGACTAGCTTCAATGAGCAGTTCTTC. It specifies CASSSGTSFNEQFF.

The rearrangement uses TRBV5-1 and TRBJ2-2; D is possibly TRBD1 (6 bases). V shed 0 bases and J shed 5 bases, with 14 bases lying between them. The CDR3 has 16 residues. Germline V CDR1 and CDR2: SGHRS, YFSETQ. In DNA, the CDR3 is TGCGCCAGCAGCTTGGATATTGGGACACAGACCGGGGAGCTGTTTTTT. Translated, it gives CASSLDIGTQTGELFF.

This chain joins TRBV18 and TRBJ1-5, with D possibly TRBD1 on 5 matching bases. V lost 3 bases, J lost 5 bases, and 14 bases lay in between. This CDR3 spans 15 amino acids. Germline V lookup: CDR1 KGHSH, CDR2 LQKENI. The CDR3 is CASSPLPRGDQPQHF. DNA for the CDR3: TGTGCCAGCTCACCCCTCCCGCGGGGGGATCAGCCCCAGCATTTT.

Only a few counts were recorded for this clone. The chain carries TRBV5-1 and TRBJ1-6, with TRBD1 matching 7 bases. This CDR3 contains 15 residues. The J segment lost 10 bases and the V segment lost 4 bases, leaving 11 bases of the junction unmatched. Germline CDR1 is SGHRS and CDR2 is YFSETQ. CDR3 amino acids: CASSLGGQVGSPLHF. In DNA, the CDR3 is TGCGCCAGCAGCCTGGGAGGACAGGTCGGGTCACCCCTCCACTTT.

This clone was counted a single time. The rearrangement joins TRBV7-9 to TRBJ1-4; 9 nucleotides agree with TRBD1. The length of the CDR3 is 14 residues. V was pared by 5 bases and J by 7 bases, with 5 bases of the junction left unmatched. Germline values: CDR1 SEHNR, CDR2 FQNEAQ (reference sequence). In DNA, the CDR3 is TGTGCCAGCAGCGGGACAGGGTGGGGTGAAAAACTGTTTTTT. Amino acids: CASSGTGWGEKLFF.

This chain connects TRBV9 to TRBJ2-7; 9 positions match TRBD1. In germline, CDR1 is SGDLS, CDR2 YYNGEE. The CDR3 spans 16 residues. V gave up 0 bases and J gave up 0 bases; unmatched junction bases: 4. The CDR3 DNA follows: TGTGCCAGCAGCGTAGCCCCGACAGGGGGCTCCTACGAGCAGTACTTC. This codes for CASSVAPTGGSYEQYF.

V and J are TRBV6-1 and TRBJ2-1; 13 nucleotides match TRBD2. The germline CDR1 and CDR2 sequences are MNHNS and SASEGT. Trimming removed 1 base from V and 16 bases from J; junction bases left unmatched: 7. This CDR3 has 14 amino acids. The CDR3 here is CASSEEGLAGIFFF. The CDR3 coding sequence is TGTGCCAGCAGTGAAGAGGGACTAGCGGGGATATTCTTCTTC.